This is a list of T cell receptor beta chains from one sample in a study of blood T cell repertoires in COVID-19. Profiling relied on immunoSEQ multiplex PCR, and the TCRdb table lists in-frame clones only, not all of them. Of about 260,000 clones in the sample, 75% to 90% were seen once. Input material: peripheral blood. Receptor source: a woman aged 40 to 50 who had recovered from COVID-19. CDR3s include the opening cysteine and the closing phenylalanine or tryptophan. D genes are given only for firm matches. Expanded clones get a size class; other rows say once, few or many, or leave the size out.

V gene	clone size	J gene	D gene	CDR3 DNA	CDR3 protein
TRBV27	.	TRBJ2-2	TRBD1	TGTGCCAGCAGCTGGACAGGGCCCGGGGAGCTGTTTTTT	CASSWTGPGELFF
TRBV9	.	TRBJ1-5	.	TGTGCCAGCAGCGTAGGGGCAGCCAATCAGCCCCAGCATTTT	CASSVGAANQPQHF
TRBV9	.	TRBJ1-2	TRBD1	TGTGCCAGCAGCGTCGGGACAGAGGTTATGCGCTACACCTTC	CASSVGTEVMRYTF
TRBV6-2/TRBV6-3	.	TRBJ2-3	.	TGTGCCAGCAGTTACTCGAGGAAGGCAACAGATACGCAGTATTTT	CASSYSRKATDTQYF
TRBV7-8	.	TRBJ1-2	.	TGTGCCAGCAGCCCCATGGCGGCAGGGTCTAACTATGGCTACACCTTC	CASSPMAAGSNYGYTF
TRBV3-1/TRBV3-2	.	TRBJ1-1	.	TGTGCCAGCAGCCGCAACAGGGAATTGGGTGAAGCTTTCTTT	CASSRNRELGEAFF
TRBV6-2/TRBV6-3	once	TRBJ1-2	.	TGTGCCAGCAGCTTCTTGAGGGTTGGCTACACCTTC	CASSFLRVGYTF
TRBV6-5	once	TRBJ1-5	.	TGTGCCAGCAGTTACTCGAACAGGGACAATCAGCCCCAGCATTTT	CASSYSNRDNQPQHF
TRBV6-5	.	TRBJ1-3	TRBD1	TGTGCCAGCAGTTCAGCCCCGACAGGGACTGGAAACACCATATATTTT	CASSSAPTGTGNTIYF
TRBV3-1/TRBV3-2	.	TRBJ2-3	.	TGTGCCAGCAGCCTGGGCGGAGGGCATACGCAGTATTTT	CASSLGGGHTQYF
TRBV19	.	TRBJ2-1	TRBD2	TGTGCCAGTAGTAGCCCACTAGAGCGGGGGGGTTACAATGAGCAGTTCTTC	CASSSPLERGGYNEQFF
TRBV10-2	.	TRBJ2-2	.	TGCGCCAGCAGTGGGCAGGGGAACACCGGGGAGCTGTTTTTT	CASSGQGNTGELFF
TRBV18	once	TRBJ2-4	.	TGTGCCAGCTCACGGCCTCTAGCCAAAAACATTCAGTACTTC	CASSRPLAKNIQYF
TRBV5-4	.	TRBJ1-2	.	TGTGCCAGCAGCTTGACAGGGATTGGAGATGGCTACACCTTC	CASSLTGIGDGYTF
TRBV4-1	many	TRBJ1-4	.	TGCGCCAGCAGCCAAGCGGCCAGGGGCGGTGAAAAACTGTTTTTT	CASSQAARGGEKLFF
TRBV10-3	.	TRBJ1-1	TRBD1	TGTGCCATCAGTGAGTCACACAGGGGGCGAGGGGGGATAAAGAACACTGAAGCTTTCTTT	CAISESHRGRGGIKNTEAFF
TRBV5-5	.	TRBJ1-2	TRBD1	TGTGCCAGCAGCACGGGACAGGGCCCCTATGGCTACACCTTC	CASSTGQGPYGYTF
TRBV28	.	TRBJ2-7	TRBD2	TGTGCCAGCAGTTTTTCGAGGCGGGGGGGCTCTTCCTACGAGCAGTACTTC	CASSFSRRGGSSYEQYF
TRBV5-1	.	TRBJ1-6	TRBD1	TGCGCCAGCAGCTTGGGGGGACAGGGGGCTGAGTATAATTCACCCCTCCACTTT	CASSLGGQGAEYNSPLHF
TRBV6-2/TRBV6-3	.	TRBJ1-5	.	TGTGCCAGCAGTACCCGGGGGTTTAGCAATCAGCCCCAGCATTTT	CASSTRGFSNQPQHF
TRBV7-2	.	TRBJ1-6	TRBD1	TGTGCCAGCAGCCCAATAGACAGGGGGTATTCACCCCTCCACTTT	CASSPIDRGYSPLHF
TRBV5-1	.	TRBJ2-3	.	TGCGCCAGCCGGTATAGCGGTCTCCGCACAGATACGCAGTATTTT	CASRYSGLRTDTQYF
TRBV5-1	.	TRBJ1-1	TRBD1	TGCGCCAGCAGCAAAGGACAGGGGGCAACGTACACTGAAGCTTTCTTT	CASSKGQGATYTEAFF
TRBV6-5	.	TRBJ1-2	TRBD1	TGTGCCAGCAGTTACTCTGACACAGGGGACTATGGCTACACCTTC	CASSYSDTGDYGYTF
TRBV6-5	.	TRBJ1-1	.	TGTGCCAGCAGTTCCCCGGGGGGCCTCGAAGCTTTCTTT	CASSSPGGLEAFF
TRBV19	.	TRBJ1-2	TRBD1	TGTGCCAGCGCGGACAGGATCTATTACTATGGCTACACCTTC	CASADRIYYYGYTF
TRBV5-6	.	TRBJ2-7	TRBD1	TGTGCCAGCAGCGGGGGACAGGGAGGCGAGCAGTACTTC	CASSGGQGGEQYF
TRBV9	.	TRBJ2-7	.	TGTGCCAGCAGCCCTAGCGTGGCACCCTCCTACGAGCAGTACTTC	CASSPSVAPSYEQYF
TRBV5-1	.	TRBJ2-1	TRBD2	TGCGCCAGCAGGCGAACTAGCGGGGTTAACAATGAGCAGTTCTTC	CASRRTSGVNNEQFF
TRBV11-1	.	TRBJ2-5	.	TGTGCCAGCAGGTCCCCAGGGCGACAAGAGACCCAGTACTTC	CASRSPGRQETQYF
TRBV10-3	.	TRBJ2-7	TRBD1	TGTGCCATCAGTGAGTCGCCGACAGGGGGATACGAGCAGTACTTC	CAISESPTGGYEQYF
TRBV6-5	.	TRBJ1-1	.	TGTGCCAGCAGCTTAGACACGAACACTGAAGCTTTCTTT	CASSLDTNTEAFF
TRBV9	.	TRBJ1-1	TRBD1	TGTGCCAGCAGCGTTCAGGGGGCGGACACTGAAGCTTTCTTT	CASSVQGADTEAFF
TRBV11-2	.	TRBJ2-1	TRBD2	TGTGCCAGCAGCCAGGCGGGGGATAACAATGAGCAGTTCTTC	CASSQAGDNNEQFF
TRBV2	.	TRBJ1-2	TRBD1	TGTGCCAGCAGGCAGGGGACAGGGACCTATGGCTACACCTTC	CASRQGTGTYGYTF
TRBV5-1	.	TRBJ2-1	.	TGCGCCAGCAGCTTTGCCCCGGACAGTGGCAATGAGCAGTTCTTC	CASSFAPDSGNEQFF
TRBV29-1	.	TRBJ2-2	TRBD1	TGCAGCGTTGTTGGGCAGGGGGCCGGGGAGCTGTTTTTT	CSVVGQGAGELFF
TRBV18	.	TRBJ1-3	TRBD1	TGTGCCAGCTCACCACAATCGAACAGGGGGAACACCATATATTTT	CASSPQSNRGNTIYF
TRBV7-6	.	TRBJ1-2	.	TGTGCCAGCAGCCCCCAGCGTCGACGTGGCTATGGCTACACCTTC	CASSPQRRRGYGYTF
TRBV5-1	few	TRBJ2-4	.	TGCGCCAGCAGCTTGGGGCAGGGAAAGGCCAAAAACATTCAGTACTTC	CASSLGQGKAKNIQYF
TRBV5-1	.	TRBJ1-5	.	TGCGCCAGCAGCTTGAGCAGCAATCAGCCCCAGCATTTT	CASSLSSNQPQHF
TRBV7-2	.	TRBJ2-1	TRBD1	TGTGCCAGCAGCCCAGGGGGTTTTGGGCCCAATGAGCAGTTCTTC	CASSPGGFGPNEQFF
TRBV9	.	TRBJ2-1	TRBD2	TGTGCCAGCAGCGTACGGGGCAGCGGGGGGTCTCCCGAGCAGTTCTTC	CASSVRGSGGSPEQFF
TRBV2	.	TRBJ2-2	.	TGTGCCAGCCACCCCAGAACGAACACCGGGGAGCTGTTTTTT	CASHPRTNTGELFF
TRBV5-1	.	TRBJ1-2	.	TGCGCCAGCAGCCCACAGGGTCATGGCTACACCTTC	CASSPQGHGYTF
TRBV7-2	.	TRBJ2-7	.	TGTGCCAGCAGCTTAGTCTCCGGTTACGAGCAGTACTTC	CASSLVSGYEQYF
TRBV5-4	.	TRBJ1-1	.	TGTGCCAGCAGCTTGGACAGGGACACTGAAGCTTTCTTT	CASSLDRDTEAFF
TRBV15	.	TRBJ1-3	.	TGTGCCACCAGCAGACCCACAGGGTCCTCTGGAAACACCATATATTTT	CATSRPTGSSGNTIYF
TRBV2	.	TRBJ1-3	.	TGTGCCAGCAGTGAATCTAATGGGGCCTCTGGAAACACCATATATTTT	CASSESNGASGNTIYF
TRBV18	.	TRBJ1-3	.	TGTGCCAGCTCACCTTTGACAGTGCTCTCTGGAAACACCATATATTTT	CASSPLTVLSGNTIYF
TRBV10-3	.	TRBJ2-5	.	TGTGCCATCAGTGAGGGGGCCTCCGGCCGCCGAGAGACCCAGTACTTC	CAISEGASGRRETQYF
TRBV19	.	TRBJ1-3	.	TGTGCCAGTAGTTTCACTCAACTCCTCTCTGGAAACACCATATATTTT	CASSFTQLLSGNTIYF
TRBV7-2	.	TRBJ2-1	TRBD2	TGTGCCAGCAGCCCCGGGGGGGCCTTGGCTCTAGGGCAGTTCTTC	CASSPGGALALGQFF
TRBV6-5	.	TRBJ2-5	.	TGTGCCAGTCAACTTGGATGGGGCTCAGAGACCCAGTACTTC	CASQLGWGSETQYF
TRBV7-8	.	TRBJ2-2	TRBD2	TGTGCCAGCACCGAGGCCTTAGCGGGGGTTAACACCGGGGAGCTGTTTTTT	CASTEALAGVNTGELFF
TRBV7-8	.	TRBJ2-3	.	TGTGCCAGCAGTTCAACCCGACAGTGGTACGTCGATACGCAGTATTTT	CASSSTRQWYVDTQYF